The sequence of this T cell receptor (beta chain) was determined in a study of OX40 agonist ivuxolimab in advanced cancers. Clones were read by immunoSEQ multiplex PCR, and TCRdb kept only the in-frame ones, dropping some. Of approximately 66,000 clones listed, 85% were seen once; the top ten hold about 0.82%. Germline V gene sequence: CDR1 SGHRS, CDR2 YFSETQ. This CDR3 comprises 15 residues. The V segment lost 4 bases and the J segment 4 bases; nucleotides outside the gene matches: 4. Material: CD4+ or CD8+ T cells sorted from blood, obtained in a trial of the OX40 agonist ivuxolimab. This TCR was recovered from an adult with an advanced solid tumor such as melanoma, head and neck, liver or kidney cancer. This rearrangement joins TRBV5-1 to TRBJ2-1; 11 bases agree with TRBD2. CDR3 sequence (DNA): TGCGCCAGCAGCGGTGGGACTAGCGGTTACAATGAGCAGTTCTTC. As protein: CASSGGTSGYNEQFF.